The source of this T cell receptor (beta chain) is a study of blood T cell repertoires in COVID-19. For the study at large: The cDNA or gDNA used as material had been derived from T cells, B-cell-depleted T cells, or PBMCs.

Study members were between about 18 and 95 years old and lived in 20 to 25 US regions. Cohort assignment relied on participant-reported clinical history. The repertoire was sequenced with immunoSEQ multiplex PCR; TCRdb's copy has only in-frame clones and lacks some. Among roughly 260,000 clones listed, about 91% were seen once. The CDR3 extends over 17 amino acids. V lost 0 bases, J lost 6 bases, and 20 bases lay in between. In germline, CDR1 is LGHDT, CDR2 YNNKEL (reference sequence). The genes are TRBV3-1 (or the pseudogene TRBV3-2) and TRBJ1-2; D is unclear. The sequenced material came from PBMCs or T cells enriched from blood (not recorded which). This receptor was obtained from a human donor in a cohort exposed to, infected with or recovered from COVID-19 (not recorded which). The donor label of this sample is uncertain. CDR3: CASSQDVRRGRENGYTF. The DNA of the CDR3 is TGTGCCAGCAGCCAAGATGTACGCCGAGGGAGGGAGAATGGCTACACCTTC.